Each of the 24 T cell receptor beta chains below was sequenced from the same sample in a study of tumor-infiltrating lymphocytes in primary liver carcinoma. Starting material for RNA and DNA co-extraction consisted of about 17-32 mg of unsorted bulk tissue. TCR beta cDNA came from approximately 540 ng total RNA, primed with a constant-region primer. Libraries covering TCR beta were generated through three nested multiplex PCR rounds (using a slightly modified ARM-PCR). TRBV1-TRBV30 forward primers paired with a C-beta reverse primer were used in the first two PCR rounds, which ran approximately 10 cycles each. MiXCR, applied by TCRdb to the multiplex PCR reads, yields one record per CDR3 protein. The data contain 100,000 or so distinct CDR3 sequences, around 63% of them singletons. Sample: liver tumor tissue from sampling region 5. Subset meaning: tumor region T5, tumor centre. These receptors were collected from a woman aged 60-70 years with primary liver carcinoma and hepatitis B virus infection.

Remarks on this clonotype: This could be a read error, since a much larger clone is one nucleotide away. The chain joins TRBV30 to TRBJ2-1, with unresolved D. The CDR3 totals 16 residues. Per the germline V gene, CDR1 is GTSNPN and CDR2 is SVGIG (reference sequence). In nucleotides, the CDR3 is TGTGCCTGGATGACGGTTGGGCTATCCAGCTACAATGAGCGGTTCTTC. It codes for CAWMTVGLSSYNERFF.

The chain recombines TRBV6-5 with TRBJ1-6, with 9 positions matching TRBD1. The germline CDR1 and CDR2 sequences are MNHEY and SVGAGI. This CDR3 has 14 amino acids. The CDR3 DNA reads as TGTGCTAACACCAAACAGGGGGCGCAATCACCCCTCCACTTT. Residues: CANTKQGAQSPLHF.

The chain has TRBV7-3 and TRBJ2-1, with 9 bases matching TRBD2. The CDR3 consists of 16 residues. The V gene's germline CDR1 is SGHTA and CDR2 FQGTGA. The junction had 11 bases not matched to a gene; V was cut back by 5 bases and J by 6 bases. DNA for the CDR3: TGTGCCAGCAGCCGAGCCGGGACTAGCAGGGGCAATGAGCAGTTCTTC. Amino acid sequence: CASSRAGTSRGNEQFF.

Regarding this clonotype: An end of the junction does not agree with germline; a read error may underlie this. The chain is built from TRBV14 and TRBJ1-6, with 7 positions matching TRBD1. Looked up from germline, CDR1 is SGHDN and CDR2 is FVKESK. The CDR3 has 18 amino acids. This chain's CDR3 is CVSNQLGQRRGSNSPLHF. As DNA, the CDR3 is TGTGTCAGCAACCAGCTGGGACAGAGAAGAGGTAGCAATTCACCCCTCCACTTT.

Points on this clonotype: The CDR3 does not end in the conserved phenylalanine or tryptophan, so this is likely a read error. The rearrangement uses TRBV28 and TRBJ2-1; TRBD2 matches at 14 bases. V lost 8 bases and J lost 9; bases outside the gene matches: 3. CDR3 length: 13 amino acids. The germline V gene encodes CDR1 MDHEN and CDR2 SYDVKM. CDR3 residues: CASGTSGSGEQFS. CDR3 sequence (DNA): TGTGCCAGCGGGACTAGCGGGAGCGGTGAGCAGTTCTCC.

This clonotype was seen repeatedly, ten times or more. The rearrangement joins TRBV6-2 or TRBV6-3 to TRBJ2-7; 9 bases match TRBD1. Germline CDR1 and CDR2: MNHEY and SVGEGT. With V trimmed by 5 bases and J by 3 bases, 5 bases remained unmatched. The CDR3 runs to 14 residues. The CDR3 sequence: CASSDGTGIYEQYF. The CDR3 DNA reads TGTGCCAGCAGTGACGGGACAGGGATCTACGAGCAGTACTTC.

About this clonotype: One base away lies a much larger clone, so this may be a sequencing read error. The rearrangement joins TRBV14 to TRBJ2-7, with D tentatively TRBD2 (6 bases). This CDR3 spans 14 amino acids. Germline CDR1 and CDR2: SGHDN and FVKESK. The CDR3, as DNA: TGTGTCAGCAGCCCACCCGGGAGAACTTACGAGCAGTACTTC. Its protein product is CVSSPPGRTYEQYF.

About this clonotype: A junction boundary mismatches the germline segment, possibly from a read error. CDR3 sequence (DNA): TGTGCCAGCAGTGAATCCCAACTACTGAAGTACGAGCGGTACTTC. It translates to CASSESQLLKYERYF. V gene TRBV6-1 combines with J gene TRBJ2-7; D unclear. The germline CDR1 and CDR2 sequences are MNHNS and SASEGT. The CDR3 extends over 15 amino acids.

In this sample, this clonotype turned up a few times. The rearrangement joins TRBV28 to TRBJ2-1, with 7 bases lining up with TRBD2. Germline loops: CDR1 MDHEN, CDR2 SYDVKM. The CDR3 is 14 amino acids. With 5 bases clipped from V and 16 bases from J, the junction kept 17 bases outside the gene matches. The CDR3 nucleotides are TGTGCCAGCAGTCAGGGAGGGCAAGTGAATGAACACTTCTTC. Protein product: CASSQGGQVNEHFF.

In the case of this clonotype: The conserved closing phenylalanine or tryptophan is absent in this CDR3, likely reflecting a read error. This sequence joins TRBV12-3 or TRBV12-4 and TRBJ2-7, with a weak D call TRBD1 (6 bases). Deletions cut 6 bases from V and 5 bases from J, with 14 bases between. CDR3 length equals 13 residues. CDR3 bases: TGTGCCAGCAGACCCTCAGGACAGAACGAGCAGTACATC. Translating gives CASRPSGQNEQYI.

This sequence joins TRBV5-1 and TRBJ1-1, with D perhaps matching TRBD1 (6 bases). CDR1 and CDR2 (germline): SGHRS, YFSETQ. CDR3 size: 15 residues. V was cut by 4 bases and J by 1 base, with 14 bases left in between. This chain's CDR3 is CASSEEQGPNTEAFF. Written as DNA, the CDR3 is TGCGCCAGCAGCGAGGAACAGGGACCGAACACTGAAGCTTTCTTT.

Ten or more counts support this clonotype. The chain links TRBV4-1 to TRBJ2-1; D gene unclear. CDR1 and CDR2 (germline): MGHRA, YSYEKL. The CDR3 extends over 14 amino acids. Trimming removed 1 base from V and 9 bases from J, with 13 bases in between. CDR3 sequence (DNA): TGCGCCAGCAGCCAAGTGGGTAGTTCGATTGAGCAGTTCTTC. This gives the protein CASSQVGSSIEQFF.

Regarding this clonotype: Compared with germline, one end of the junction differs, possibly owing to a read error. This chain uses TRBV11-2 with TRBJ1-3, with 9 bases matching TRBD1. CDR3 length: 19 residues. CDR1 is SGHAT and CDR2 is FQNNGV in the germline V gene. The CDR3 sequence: CASRSCPDRGAYSGDTIYF. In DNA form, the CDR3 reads TGTGCCAGCAGGTCATGCCCGGACAGGGGAGCGTACTCTGGAGACACCATATATTTT. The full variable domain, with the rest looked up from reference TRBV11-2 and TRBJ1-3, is EAGVAQSPRYKIIEKRQSVAFWCNPISGHATLYWYQQILGQGPKLLIQFQNNGVVDDSQLPKDRFSAERLKGVDSTLKIQPAKLEDSAVYLCASRSCPDRGAYSGDTIYFGEGSWLTVV.

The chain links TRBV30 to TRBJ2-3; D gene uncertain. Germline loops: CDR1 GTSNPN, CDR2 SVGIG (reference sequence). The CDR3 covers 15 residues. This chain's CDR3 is CVCSRGSGMRDTQYF. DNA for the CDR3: TGTGTCTGCAGTCGTGGTAGTGGGATGCGGGATACGCAGTATTTT.

The CDR3 nucleotides read TGTGCCAGTAGCTATAGGTCGAGCGGGGGCCCAGATGAGCAGTTCTTC. Amino acids: CASSYRSSGGPDEQFF. The chain combines TRBV12-3 or TRBV12-4 with TRBJ2-1; TRBD2 agrees at 8 bases. The J segment lost 8 bases and the V segment lost 9 bases, leaving 18 bases of the junction unmatched. The CDR3 extends over 16 amino acids.

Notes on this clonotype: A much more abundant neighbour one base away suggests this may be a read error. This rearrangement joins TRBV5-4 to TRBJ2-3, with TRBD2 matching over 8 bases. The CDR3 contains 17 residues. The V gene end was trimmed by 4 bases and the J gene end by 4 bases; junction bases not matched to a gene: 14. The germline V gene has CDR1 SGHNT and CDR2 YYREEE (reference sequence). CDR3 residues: CASSRTVVAGWADTQYF. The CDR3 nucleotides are TGTGCCAGCAGCCGGACGGTCGTAGCGGGATGGGCAGATACGCAGTATTTT.

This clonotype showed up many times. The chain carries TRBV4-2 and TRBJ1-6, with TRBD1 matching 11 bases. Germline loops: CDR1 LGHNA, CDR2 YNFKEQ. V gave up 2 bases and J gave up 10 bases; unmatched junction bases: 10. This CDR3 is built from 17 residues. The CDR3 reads CASSQRPRGQGASPLHF. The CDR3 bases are TGTGCCAGCAGCCAACGTCCCCGCGGACAGGGGGCCTCACCCCTCCACTTT.

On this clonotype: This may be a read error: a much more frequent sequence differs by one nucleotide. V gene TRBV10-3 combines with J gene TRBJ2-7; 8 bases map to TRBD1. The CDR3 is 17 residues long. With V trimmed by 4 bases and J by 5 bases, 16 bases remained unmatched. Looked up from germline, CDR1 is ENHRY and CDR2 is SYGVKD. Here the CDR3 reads CAISAQGGALTGDEQYF. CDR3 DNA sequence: TGTGCCATCAGTGCGCAAGGAGGGGCCTTGACAGGGGACGAGCAGTACTTC.

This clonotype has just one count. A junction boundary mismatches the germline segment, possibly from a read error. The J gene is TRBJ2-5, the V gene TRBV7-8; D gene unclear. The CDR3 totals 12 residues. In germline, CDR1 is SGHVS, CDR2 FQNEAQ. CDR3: CTSTNIRETQYF. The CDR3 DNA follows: TGTACCAGCACGAACATTCGAGAGACCCAGTACTTC.

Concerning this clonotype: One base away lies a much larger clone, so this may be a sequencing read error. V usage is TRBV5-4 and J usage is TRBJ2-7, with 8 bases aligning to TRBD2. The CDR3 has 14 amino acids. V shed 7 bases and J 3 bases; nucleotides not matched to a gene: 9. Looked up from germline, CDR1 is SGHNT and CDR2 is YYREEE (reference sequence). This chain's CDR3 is CASCRNSGGYEQYF. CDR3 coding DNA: TGTGCCAGCTGCCGGAACAGCGGGGGCTACGAGCAGTACTTC.

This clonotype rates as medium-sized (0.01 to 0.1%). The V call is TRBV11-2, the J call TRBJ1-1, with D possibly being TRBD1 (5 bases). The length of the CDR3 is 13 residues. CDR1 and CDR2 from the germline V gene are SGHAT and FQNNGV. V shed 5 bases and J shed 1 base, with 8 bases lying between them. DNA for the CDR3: TGTGCCAGCAGCGTCACAGGGAACACTGAAGCTTTCTTT. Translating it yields CASSVTGNTEAFF.

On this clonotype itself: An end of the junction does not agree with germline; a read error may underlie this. The CDR3 region is CASSSDGRGVSGELIF. Written as DNA, the CDR3 is TGTGCCAGCAGCTCTGACGGGAGAGGGGTATCCGGGGAACTGATTTTT. The J gene is TRBJ2-2, the V gene TRBV11-2; a possible D gene is TRBD2 (6 bases). CDR1 and CDR2 from the germline V gene are SGHAT and FQNNGV. This CDR3 is built from 16 residues.

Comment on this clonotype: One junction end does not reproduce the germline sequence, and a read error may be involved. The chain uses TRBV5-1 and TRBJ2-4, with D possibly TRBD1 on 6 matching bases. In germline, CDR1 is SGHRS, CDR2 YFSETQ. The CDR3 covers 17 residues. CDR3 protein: CASGLSRYQGIGDIQYF. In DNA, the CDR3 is TGTGCCAGCGGCTTGTCCCGCTACCAGGGGATTGGGGACATTCAGTACTTC.

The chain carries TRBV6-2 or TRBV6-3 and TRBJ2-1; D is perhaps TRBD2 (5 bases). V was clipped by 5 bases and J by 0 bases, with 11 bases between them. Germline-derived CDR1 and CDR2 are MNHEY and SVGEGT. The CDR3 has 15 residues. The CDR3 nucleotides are TGTGCCAGCAGTAACCTAGCAGGCTCCTACAATGAGCAGTTCTTC. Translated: CASSNLAGSYNEQFF.